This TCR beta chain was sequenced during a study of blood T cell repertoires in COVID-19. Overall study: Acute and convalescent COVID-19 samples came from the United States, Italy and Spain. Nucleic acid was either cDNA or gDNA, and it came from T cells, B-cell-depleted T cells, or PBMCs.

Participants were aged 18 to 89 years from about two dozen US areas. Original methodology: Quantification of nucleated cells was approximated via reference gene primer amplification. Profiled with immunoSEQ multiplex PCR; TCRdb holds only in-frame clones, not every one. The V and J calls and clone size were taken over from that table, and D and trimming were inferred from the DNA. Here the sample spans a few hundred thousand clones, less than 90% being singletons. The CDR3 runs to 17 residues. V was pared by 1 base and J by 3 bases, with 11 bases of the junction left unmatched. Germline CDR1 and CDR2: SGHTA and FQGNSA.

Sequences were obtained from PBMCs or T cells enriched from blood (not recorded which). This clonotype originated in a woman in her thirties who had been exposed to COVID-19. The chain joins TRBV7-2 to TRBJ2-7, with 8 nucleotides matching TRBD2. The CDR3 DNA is TGTGCCAGCAGCTTAGGTGCATTCCAGCGGGGGTTCTACGAGCAGTACTTC. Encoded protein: CASSLGAFQRGFYEQYF.